This T cell receptor beta chain was captured by sequencing in a study of T cell responses to AZD1222 COVID-19 vaccine. In regard to this clone: The antigen is unknown. A junction end diverges from the germline sequence, so it may reflect a read error.

Pooling of second doses given at about 4 or about 12 weeks was done. Study-level findings and limits: Vaccine-related CD4 TCRs covered spike, predominating at 160-218 and 743-854.

The CDR3 runs to 14 residues. Germline values: CDR1 MNHEY, CDR2 SVGEGT. Assay: immunoSEQ multiplex PCR; the TCRdb copy retains only in-frame clones and omits some. The sample shows under 50,000 clones, about 87% of them seen only once. The sample in question was peripheral blood, obtained 28 days after the second AZD1222 dose. The origin of this receptor is an adult who received the AZD1222 COVID-19 vaccine. The chain carries TRBV6-2 or TRBV6-3 and TRBJ2-7; no definite D call. The CDR3 DNA reads as TGTGCCAGCAGTAACTCAGTCCGCCTCTACGAGCAGTACTTC. Residues: CASSNSVRLYEQYF.